These 26 T cell receptor beta chains were sequenced from one sample in a study of blood T cell repertoires in COVID-19. Sequenced by immunoSEQ multiplex PCR; TCRdb stores in-frame clones only, minus some. The sample consists of around 220,000 clones, 88% of them appearing once. The sample taken for sequencing was PBMCs or T cells enriched from blood (not recorded which). These receptors were obtained from a woman in her forties or fifties with acute COVID-19.

The chain is built from TRBV28 and TRBJ1-6; TRBD1 aligns across 7 bases. The CDR3 is made up of 14 amino acids. Germline assignment: CDR1 MDHEN and CDR2 SYDVKM. V trimming: 6 bases; J trimming: 7 bases; junction bases outside the gene matches: 6. DNA for the CDR3: TGTGCCAGCAGGCCGGGACAGCGAAATTCACCCCTCCACTTT. Translating it yields CASRPGQRNSPLHF.

The V gene is TRBV6-5, the J gene TRBJ1-3; TRBD1 might be the D (6 bases). This CDR3 is 16 amino acids long. CDR1 is MNHEY and CDR2 is SVGAGI in the germline V gene. V gave up 4 bases and J gave up 1 base, with 14 bases separating them. This chain's CDR3 is CASSLQGPGSGNTIYF. CDR3 nucleotide sequence: TGTGCCAGCAGTTTACAGGGACCAGGGTCTGGAAACACCATATATTTT.

V gene TRBV2 combines with J gene TRBJ2-6; 8 bases match TRBD1. The CDR3 covers 16 residues. Germline V gene lookup returns CDR1 SNHLY and CDR2 FYNNEI. V shed 4 bases, J shed 10 bases, and the junction held 12 bases outside the gene matches. The chain's CDR3 is CASSGQGAFWGNVLTF. As DNA, the CDR3 is TGTGCCAGCAGTGGTCAGGGGGCGTTCTGGGGGAACGTCCTGACTTTC.

J is TRBJ2-7 and V is TRBV28, with TRBD2 matching over 11 bases. Germline values: CDR1 MDHEN, CDR2 SYDVKM. This CDR3 contains 17 residues. V shed 2 bases, J shed 4 bases, and the junction held 10 bases outside the gene matches. CDR3 loop: CASSLPGASGRRYEQYF. CDR3 nucleotides: TGTGCCAGCAGTTTACCCGGGGCTAGCGGGAGGAGGTACGAGCAGTACTTC. Based on the CDR3 plus reference TRBV28 and TRBJ2-7, the full variable domain is DVKVTQSSRYLVKRTGEKVFLECVQDMDHENMFWYRQDPGLGLRLIYFSYDVKMKEKGDIPEGYSVSREKKERFSLILESASTNQTSMYLCASSLPGASGRRYEQYFGPGTRLTVT.

The V gene is TRBV5-1, the J gene TRBJ1-2; TRBD1 matches 11 bases. This CDR3 comprises 14 residues. Per the germline V gene, CDR1 is SGHRS and CDR2 is YFSETQ. The trim removed 4 bases at V and 4 bases at J, leaving 3 bases unmatched. CDR3 in amino acids: CASSAGQGGYGYTF. The CDR3 DNA reads TGCGCCAGCAGCGCGGGACAGGGGGGCTATGGCTACACCTTC.

The gene calls are TRBV28 and TRBJ2-4; tentative D call: TRBD2 (6 bases). Germline V CDR1 and CDR2: MDHEN, SYDVKM. Trimming stripped 7 bases from V and 2 bases from J, with 15 bases between. The CDR3 extends over 15 amino acids. CDR3 in amino acids: CASTNSGPTKNIQYF. Here the CDR3 DNA reads TGTGCCAGCACCAACAGCGGGCCGACCAAAAACATTCAGTACTTC.

The genes are TRBV5-1 and TRBJ2-5; TRBD2 matches at 7 bases. CDR3 length: 13 amino acids. J gave up 4 bases and V 4 bases, and 4 bases lay outside the gene matches. Germline CDR1 reads SGHRS; CDR2 reads YFSETQ. CDR3 in DNA: TGCGCCAGCAGCGGGGGACTAAGAGAGACCCAGTACTTC. Translated, it gives CASSGGLRETQYF.

The table lists this clone with a count of one. The V call is TRBV19, the J call TRBJ2-7; TRBD2 agrees at 7 bases. The length of the CDR3 is 14 residues. The J segment lost 4 bases and the V segment lost 1 base, leaving 4 bases of the junction unmatched. Germline CDR1 is LNHDA and CDR2 is SQIVND (reference sequence). DNA for the CDR3: TGTGCCAGTAGTATAGCTGGACTAGTATACGAGCAGTACTTC. This encodes CASSIAGLVYEQYF.

The chain carries TRBV5-4 and TRBJ2-1; D unresolved. This CDR3 spans 13 amino acids. Germline V gene data show CDR1 as SGHNT and CDR2 as YYREEE (reference sequence). Trimming took off 3 bases at V and 6 bases at J, with 10 bases between the two ends. CDR3 sequence: CASSSNRINEQFF. CDR3 nucleotide sequence: TGTGCCAGCAGCTCGAATAGAATCAATGAGCAGTTCTTC.

There are a few counts of this clone. The chain couples TRBV7-9 to TRBJ1-6, with unresolved D. V was pared by 4 bases and J by 8 bases, with 6 bases between. The CDR3 consists of 12 residues. CDR1 and CDR2 (germline): SEHNR, FQNEAQ (reference sequence). The CDR3 region is CASSYMDSPLHF. As DNA, the CDR3 is TGTGCCAGCAGCTACATGGATTCACCCCTCCACTTT.

J is TRBJ1-3 and V is TRBV19; D unclear. In germline, CDR1 is LNHDA, CDR2 SQIVND (reference sequence). The CDR3 consists of 13 residues. Trimming stripped 0 bases from V and 4 bases from J, with 4 bases between. The chain's CDR3 is CASSIDLGNTIYF. The CDR3 DNA follows: TGTGCCAGTAGTATAGATCTCGGAAACACCATATATTTT.

The rearrangement links TRBV18 to TRBJ1-5; D is possibly TRBD1 (6 bases). Trimming took off 3 bases at V and 2 bases at J, with 14 bases between the two ends. This CDR3 region has 16 residues. Germline CDR1 and CDR2: KGHSH and LQKENI. For the CDR3, the DNA is TGTGCCAGCTCACCCACGACAGGCCTAGGCAATCAGCCCCAGCATTTT. Its translation: CASSPTTGLGNQPQHF.

V gene TRBV27 combines with J gene TRBJ2-5; no clear D gene. Trimming shortened V by 6 bases and J by 3 bases, and 11 bases separated the two germline ends. Germline V gene lookup returns CDR1 MNHEY and CDR2 SMNVEV (reference sequence). The CDR3 is 13 amino acids. The CDR3 sequence is CASRTDLEETQYF. The DNA for the CDR3 is TGTGCCAGCAGGACTGACCTCGAAGAGACCCAGTACTTC.

V gene TRBV29-1 combines with J gene TRBJ1-4, with 9 bases identical to TRBD1. This CDR3 contains 12 residues. Looked up from germline, CDR1 is SQVTM and CDR2 is ANQGSEA. The V gene end was trimmed by 7 bases and the J gene end by 8 bases; junction bases not matched to a gene: 5. The CDR3, as DNA: TGCAGCGCCCGGACAGGGGAGGAAAAACTGTTTTTT. It is translated as CSARTGEEKLFF.

This chain connects TRBV25-1 to TRBJ2-7; 12 nucleotides match TRBD2. The CDR3 covers 15 residues. Germline V gene lookup returns CDR1 MGHDK and CDR2 SYGVNS. J gave up 4 bases and V 3 bases, and 4 bases lay outside the gene matches. This CDR3 reads CASSDRLAGAYEQYF. The CDR3 DNA is TGTGCCAGCAGTGATCGACTAGCGGGAGCGTACGAGCAGTACTTC.

This rearrangement joins TRBV7-2 to TRBJ2-2; no reliable D call. Trimming stripped 6 bases from V and 1 base from J, with 12 bases between. CDR3 length: 15 residues. Germline CDR1 is SGHTA and CDR2 is FQGNSA. CDR3 in DNA: TGTGCCAGCAGTGCAGTTCGGGTGAACACCGGGGAGCTGTTTTTT. This codes for CASSAVRVNTGELFF.

The J gene is TRBJ2-7, the V gene TRBV27, with D perhaps matching TRBD1 (8 bases). The germline CDR1 and CDR2 sequences are MNHEY and SMNVEV (reference sequence). This CDR3 spans 13 amino acids. V was shortened by 6 bases and J by 6 bases, with 15 bases between the two germline ends. The CDR3 region has the DNA TGTGCCAGCAGAATTACAGGGGGGGGCGAGCAGTACTTC. Its translation is CASRITGGGEQYF.

This clone was seen a single time. The V gene is TRBV14, the J gene TRBJ1-1, with D possibly being TRBD1 (6 bases). CDR3 length: 14 residues. Germline CDR1 reads SGHDN; CDR2 reads FVKESK. Trimming took off 1 base at V and 7 bases at J, with 13 bases between the two ends. The CDR3 nucleotides are TGTGCCAGCAGCCAAGGTCAGGGGCTGGGTGAAGCTTTCTTT. It encodes CASSQGQGLGEAFF.

This clone showed up just a few times. The rearrangement links TRBV4-3 to TRBJ2-7; 8 bases are shared with TRBD1. The CDR3 sequence is 13 residues long. Per the germline V gene, CDR1 is LGHNA and CDR2 is YSLEER. Trimming took 3 bases from V and 5 from J; bases not matched to a gene: 3. The CDR3 DNA reads TGCGCCAGCAGCCACGGACAGGGCAACGAGCAGTACTTC. Encoded protein: CASSHGQGNEQYF.

The chain combines TRBV28 with TRBJ2-4; TRBD1 matches 8 bases. The V gene end was trimmed by 5 bases and the J gene end by 1 base; junction bases not matched to a gene: 10. The CDR3 consists of 17 residues. Germline CDR1 reads MDHEN; CDR2 reads SYDVKM. As DNA, the CDR3 is TGTGCCAGCAGTCCTCGGACAGGGTGGGAGGCCAAAAACATTCAGTACTTC. Translating it yields CASSPRTGWEAKNIQYF.

With regard to this clone: Within the sample, other DNA sequences also encode this same CDR3. Here the CDR3 reads CASSLRDTQYF. The CDR3 nucleotides are TGTGCCAGCAGCCTCAGGGATACGCAGTATTTT. The V gene is TRBV28, the J gene TRBJ2-3; D is unclear. The CDR3 runs 11 residues. CDR1 is MDHEN, CDR2 SYDVKM, per germline. V shed 6 bases and J shed 6 bases, with 7 bases lying between them.

J is TRBJ2-7 and V is TRBV30; 7 bases align to TRBD1. The trim removed 2 bases at V and 0 bases at J, leaving 4 bases unmatched. The CDR3 length is 14 residues. Germline V gene sequence: CDR1 GTSNPN, CDR2 SVGIG (reference sequence). In DNA, the CDR3 is TGTGCCTGGAGTCGCAGGACAGGCTCCTACGAGCAGTACTTC. It is translated as CAWSRRTGSYEQYF.

This clone was found a few times. J is TRBJ1-1 and V is TRBV19; the D gene is possibly TRBD1 (6 bases). This CDR3 spans 15 amino acids. The V and J ends lost 5 bases and 1 base respectively, with 14 bases between them. The germline gives CDR1 LNHDA, CDR2 SQIVND (reference sequence). The CDR3 DNA reads TGTGCCAGTAGTCCTGGGACAAGGGGGAACACTGAAGCTTTCTTT. It yields the protein CASSPGTRGNTEAFF. Variable domain in full (rest from reference TRBV19 and TRBJ1-1): DGGITQSPKYLFRKEGQNVTLSCEQNLNHDAMYWYRQDPGQGLRLIYYSQIVNDFQKGDIAEGYSVSREKKESFPLTVTSAQKNPTAFYLCASSPGTRGNTEAFFGQGTRLTVV.

The CDR3 DNA is TGTGCCAGCTCACCAGGGACAGGGGCCTACACTGAAGCTTTCTTT. Encoded protein: CASSPGTGAYTEAFF. The chain has TRBV18 and TRBJ1-1; 10 bases agree with TRBD1. The junction had 3 bases not matched to a gene; V was cut back by 2 bases and J by 3 bases. Germline CDR1 reads KGHSH; CDR2 reads LQKENI. The CDR3 loop spans 15 amino acids.

This clone was observed once. The rearrangement joins TRBV5-1 to TRBJ1-1, with no clear D. This CDR3 has 13 amino acids. Germline V lookup: CDR1 SGHRS, CDR2 YFSETQ. Trimming pared 3 bases from V and 0 bases from J, leaving 6 bases between. CDR3 protein: CASSSGLNTEAFF. The CDR3 DNA sequence: TGCGCCAGCAGCTCGGGATTGAACACTGAAGCTTTCTTT.

The V gene is TRBV28, the J gene TRBJ1-2; 7 nucleotides match TRBD1. The germline gives CDR1 MDHEN, CDR2 SYDVKM. The V segment lost 6 bases and the J segment 4 bases; nucleotides outside the gene matches: 8. This CDR3 is 14 amino acids long. CDR3 sequence: CASSPGGIRYGYTF. The CDR3 bases are TGTGCCAGCAGCCCAGGGGGGATTCGCTATGGCTACACCTTC.